This T cell receptor (beta chain) was captured in a study of blood T cell repertoires in COVID-19. Study as a whole: Specimens from acute and convalescent COVID-19 originated in the United States, Italy and Spain.

In the original workflow: Estimation of nucleated cell counts relied on the amplification of reference gene primers. Repertoires were generated with immunoSEQ multiplex PCR, while TCRdb's copy carries only in-frame clones and drops some. The V and J calls and clone size were taken over from that table, and D and trimming were inferred from the DNA. The sample has around 300,000 clones; 88% are singletons. The germline gives CDR1 GTSNPN, CDR2 SVGIG (reference sequence). V was pared by 5 bases and J by 7 bases, with 11 bases between. CDR3 size: 11 residues. The gene calls are TRBV30 and TRBJ1-2, with unresolved D. This TCR came from a woman aged 25 to 39 with COVID-19, enrolled during active disease. The source material was peripheral blood. In DNA, the CDR3 is TGTGCCTGGGGAACCGGTCTTGGCTACACCTTC. It is translated as CAWGTGLGYTF.